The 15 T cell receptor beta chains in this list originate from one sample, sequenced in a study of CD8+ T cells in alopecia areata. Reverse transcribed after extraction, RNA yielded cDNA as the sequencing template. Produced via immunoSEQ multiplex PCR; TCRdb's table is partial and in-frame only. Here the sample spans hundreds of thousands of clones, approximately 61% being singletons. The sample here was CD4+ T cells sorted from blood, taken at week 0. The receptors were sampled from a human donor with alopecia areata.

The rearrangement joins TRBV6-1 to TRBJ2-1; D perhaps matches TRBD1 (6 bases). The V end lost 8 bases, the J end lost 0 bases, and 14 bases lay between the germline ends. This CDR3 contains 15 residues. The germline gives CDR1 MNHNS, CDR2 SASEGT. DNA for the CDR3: TGTGCCAGCTACCGGGACACCTCCTCCTACAATGAGCAGTTCTTC. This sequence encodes CASYRDTSSYNEQFF.

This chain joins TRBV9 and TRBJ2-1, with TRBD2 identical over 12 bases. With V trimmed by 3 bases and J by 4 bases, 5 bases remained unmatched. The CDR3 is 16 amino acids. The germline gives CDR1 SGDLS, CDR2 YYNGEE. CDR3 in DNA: TGTGCCAGCAGCGGGGAGACTAGCGGGAGATACAATGAGCAGTTCTTC. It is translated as CASSGETSGRYNEQFF. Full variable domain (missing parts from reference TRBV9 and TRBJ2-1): DSGVTQTPKHLITATGQRVTLRCSPRSGDLSVYWYQQSLDQGLQFLIQYYNGEERAKGNILERFSAQQFPDLHSELNLSSLELGDSALYFCASSGETSGRYNEQFFGPGTRLTVL.

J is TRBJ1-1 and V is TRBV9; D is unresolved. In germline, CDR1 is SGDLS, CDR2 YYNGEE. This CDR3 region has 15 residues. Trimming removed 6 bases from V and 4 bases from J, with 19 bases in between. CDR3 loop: CASTGGLGVATEAFF. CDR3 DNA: TGTGCCAGCACCGGTGGTTTAGGTGTTGCCACTGAAGCTTTCTTT.

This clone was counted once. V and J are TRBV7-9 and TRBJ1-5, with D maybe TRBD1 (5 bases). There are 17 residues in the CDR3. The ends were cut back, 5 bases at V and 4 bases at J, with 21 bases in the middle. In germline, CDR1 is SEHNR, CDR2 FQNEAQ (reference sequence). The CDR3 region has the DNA TGTGCCAGCAGCCTACTGCCCTTGGAGGGGACGAATCAGCCCCAGCATTTT. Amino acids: CASSLLPLEGTNQPQHF.

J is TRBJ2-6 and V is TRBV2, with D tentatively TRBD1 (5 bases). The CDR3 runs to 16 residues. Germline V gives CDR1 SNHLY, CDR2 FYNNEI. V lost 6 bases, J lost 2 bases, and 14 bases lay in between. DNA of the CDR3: TGTGCCAGCAGATGGCAGGGCGTAGCTGGGGCCAACGTCCTGACTTTC. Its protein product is CASRWQGVAGANVLTF.

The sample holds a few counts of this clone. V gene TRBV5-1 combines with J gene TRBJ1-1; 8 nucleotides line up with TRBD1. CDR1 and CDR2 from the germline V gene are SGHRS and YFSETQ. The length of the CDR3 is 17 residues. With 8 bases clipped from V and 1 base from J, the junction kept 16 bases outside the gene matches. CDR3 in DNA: TGCGCCAGTCTTCCAATTGCAGGGGGCATAAGGAACACTGAAGCTTTCTTT. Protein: CASLPIAGGIRNTEAFF.

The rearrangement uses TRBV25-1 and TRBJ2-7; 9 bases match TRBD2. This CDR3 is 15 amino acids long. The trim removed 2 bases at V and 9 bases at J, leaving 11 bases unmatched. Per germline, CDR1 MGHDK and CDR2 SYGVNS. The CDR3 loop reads CASSETKREAVRQYF. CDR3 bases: TGTGCCAGCAGTGAAACCAAGCGGGAGGCAGTAAGGCAGTACTTC.

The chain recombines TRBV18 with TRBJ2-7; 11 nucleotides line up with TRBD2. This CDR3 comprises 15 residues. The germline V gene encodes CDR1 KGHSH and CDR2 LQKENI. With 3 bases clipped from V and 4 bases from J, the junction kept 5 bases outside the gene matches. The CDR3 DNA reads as TGTGCCAGCTCACCGACTAGCGGGATCCATTACGAGCAGTACTTC. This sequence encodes CASSPTSGIHYEQYF. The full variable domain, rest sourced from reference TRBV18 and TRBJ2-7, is NAGVMQNPRHLVRRRGQEARLRCSPMKGHSHVYWYRQLPEEGLKFMVYLQKENIIDESGMPKERFSAEFPKEGPSILRIQQVVRGDSAAYFCASSPTSGIHYEQYFGPGTRLTVT.

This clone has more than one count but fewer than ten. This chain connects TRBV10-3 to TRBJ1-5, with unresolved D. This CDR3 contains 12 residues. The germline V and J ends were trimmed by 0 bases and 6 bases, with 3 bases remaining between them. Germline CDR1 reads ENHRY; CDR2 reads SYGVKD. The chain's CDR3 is CAISESPQPQHF. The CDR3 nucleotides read TGTGCCATCAGTGAGTCGCCTCAGCCCCAGCATTTT.

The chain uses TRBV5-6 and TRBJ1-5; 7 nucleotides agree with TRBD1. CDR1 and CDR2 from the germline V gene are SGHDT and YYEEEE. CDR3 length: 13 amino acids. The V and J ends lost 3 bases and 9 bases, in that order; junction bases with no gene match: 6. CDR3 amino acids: CASSSPGGRPQHF. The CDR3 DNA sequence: TGTGCCAGCAGCTCCCCAGGGGGGCGGCCCCAGCATTTT.

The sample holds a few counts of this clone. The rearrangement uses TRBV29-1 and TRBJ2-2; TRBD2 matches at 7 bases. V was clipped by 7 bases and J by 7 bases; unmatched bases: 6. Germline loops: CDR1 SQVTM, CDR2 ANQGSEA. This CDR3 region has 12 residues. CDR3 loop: CSALREIGELFF. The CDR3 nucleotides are TGCAGCGCCTTGCGGGAGATCGGGGAGCTGTTTTTT.

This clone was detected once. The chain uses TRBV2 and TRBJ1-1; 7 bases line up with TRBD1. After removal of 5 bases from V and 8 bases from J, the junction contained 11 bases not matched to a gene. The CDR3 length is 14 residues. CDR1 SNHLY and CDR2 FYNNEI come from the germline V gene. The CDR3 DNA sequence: TGTGCCAGCAGTCTAAAGGTAGGGGGCCGCGAAGCTTTCTTT. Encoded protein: CASSLKVGGREAFF. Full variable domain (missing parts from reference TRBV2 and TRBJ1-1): EPEVTQTPSHQVTQMGQEVILRCVPISNHLYFYWYRQILGQKVEFLVSFYNNEISEKSEIFDDQFSVERPDGSNFTLKIRSTKLEDSAMYFCASSLKVGGREAFFGQGTRLTVV.

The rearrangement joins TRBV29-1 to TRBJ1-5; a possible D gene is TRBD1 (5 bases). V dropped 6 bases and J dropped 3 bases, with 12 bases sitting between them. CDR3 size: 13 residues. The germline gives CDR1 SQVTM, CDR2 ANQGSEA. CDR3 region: CSVRMTVNQPQHF. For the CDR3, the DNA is TGCAGCGTGCGGATGACAGTCAATCAGCCCCAGCATTTT.

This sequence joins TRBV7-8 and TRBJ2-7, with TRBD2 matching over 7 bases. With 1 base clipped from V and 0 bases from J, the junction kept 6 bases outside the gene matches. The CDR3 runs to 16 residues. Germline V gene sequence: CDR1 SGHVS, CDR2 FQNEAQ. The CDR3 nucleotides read TGTGCCAGCAGCTTAGGTGCGGGGGTGAGCTCCTACGAGCAGTACTTC. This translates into CASSLGAGVSSYEQYF.

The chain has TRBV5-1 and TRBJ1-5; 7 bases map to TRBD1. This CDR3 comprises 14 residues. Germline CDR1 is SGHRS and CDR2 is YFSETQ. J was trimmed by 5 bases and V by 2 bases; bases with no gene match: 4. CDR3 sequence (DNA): TGCGCCAGCAGCTTTTCAACAGGGGATCAGCCCCAGCATTTT. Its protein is CASSFSTGDQPQHF. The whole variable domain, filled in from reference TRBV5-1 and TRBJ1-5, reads KAGVTQTPRYLIKTRGQQVTLSCSPISGHRSVSWYQQTPGQGLQFLFEYFSETQRNKGNFPGRFSGRQFSNSRSEMNVSTLELGDSALYLCASSFSTGDQPQHFGDGTRLSIL.